A single sample gave rise to the 21 T cell receptor beta chains below, sequenced in a study of blood T cell repertoires in COVID-19. The repertoire was sequenced with immunoSEQ multiplex PCR; TCRdb's copy has only in-frame clones and lacks some. The sample holds around 190,000 clones, around 84% seen once. Material: peripheral blood. These receptors were taken from a human donor in a cohort sampled during active COVID-19.

The chain has TRBV5-1 and TRBJ2-1; no clear D. Trimming took 0 bases from V and 7 from J, leaving 5 bases between them. Germline V gene data show CDR1 as SGHRS and CDR2 as YFSETQ. This CDR3 has 12 residues. CDR3 nucleotides: TGCGCCAGCAGCTTGGCCGGTAATGAGCAGTTCTTC. As protein: CASSLAGNEQFF.

The chain couples TRBV5-1 to TRBJ2-1, with TRBD1 as a possible D gene (6 bases). The CDR3 extends over 15 amino acids. V lost 4 bases, J lost 2 bases, and 13 bases lay in between. CDR1 is SGHRS, CDR2 YFSETQ, per germline. The DNA for the CDR3 is TGCGCCAGCAGCCACCGGGACAACACCTACAATGAGCAGTTCTTC. Translating it yields CASSHRDNTYNEQFF. Using reference TRBV5-1 and TRBJ2-1 for the parts outside the CDR3, the full variable domain is KAGVTQTPRYLIKTRGQQVTLSCSPISGHRSVSWYQQTPGQGLQFLFEYFSETQRNKGNFPGRFSGRQFSNSRSEMNVSTLELGDSALYLCASSHRDNTYNEQFFGPGTRLTVL.

V gene TRBV5-6 combines with J gene TRBJ2-2; D perhaps matches TRBD1 (5 bases). The CDR3 consists of 11 residues. Trimming left V 3 bases short and J 8 bases short, with 5 bases between. Per the germline V gene, CDR1 is SGHDT and CDR2 is YYEEEE. CDR3 amino acids: CASSYRGELFF. CDR3 nucleotide sequence: TGTGCCAGCAGCTACAGGGGGGAGCTGTTTTTT. Supplemented by reference TRBV5-6 and TRBJ2-2, the full variable domain reads DAGVTQSPTHLIKTRGQQVTLRCSPKSGHDTVSWYQQALGQGPQFIFQYYEEEERQRGNFPDRFSGHQFPNYSSELNVNALLLGDSALYLCASSYRGELFFGEGSRLTVL.

This clone has just one count. This chain uses TRBV28 with TRBJ1-1, with D possibly being TRBD1 (6 bases). This CDR3 is 13 amino acids long. With 7 bases removed from V and 11 bases from J, the gap between germline ends came to 20 bases. CDR1 is MDHEN, CDR2 SYDVKM, per germline. The CDR3 loop reads CASTLLQGLNAFF. CDR3 DNA sequence: TGTGCCAGCACCCTTTTACAGGGATTGAATGCTTTCTTT.

The rearrangement links TRBV6-6 to TRBJ1-1, with TRBD1 matching over 7 bases. Losses at the gene ends were 5 bases for V and 1 base for J; bases not matched to a gene: 7. The germline V gene has CDR1 MNHNY and CDR2 SVGAGI (reference sequence). This CDR3 comprises 15 residues. CDR3 sequence: CASSQRTGTNTEAFF. CDR3 in DNA: TGTGCCAGCAGTCAAAGGACAGGAACGAACACTGAAGCTTTCTTT.

The V gene is TRBV19, the J gene TRBJ1-1, with a weak D call TRBD1 (6 bases). The CDR3 length is 15 residues. The germline V gene encodes CDR1 LNHDA and CDR2 SQIVND (reference sequence). Trimming shortened V by 7 bases and J by 5 bases, and 20 bases separated the two germline ends. The CDR3 coding sequence is TGTGCCAGTACCCATTTTGGCGGGGGCGCGACTGAAGCTTTCTTT. Amino acids: CASTHFGGGATEAFF.

This clone was detected only once. This sequence joins TRBV11-2 and TRBJ2-5; a possible D gene is TRBD2 (5 bases). Trimming took off 5 bases at V and 5 bases at J, with 12 bases between the two ends. The CDR3 has 13 residues. CDR1 and CDR2 from the germline V gene are SGHAT and FQNNGV. This CDR3 is CASSPGLGETQYF. The CDR3 DNA follows: TGTGCCAGCAGCCCAGGACTCGGGGAGACCCAGTACTTC.

This clone showed up just once. The chain carries TRBV28 and TRBJ1-2; 9 positions match TRBD1. The CDR3 contains 15 residues. Germline V lookup: CDR1 MDHEN, CDR2 SYDVKM. V lost 7 bases and J lost 4; bases outside the gene matches: 10. CDR3 sequence: CASTFETGGFYGYTF. CDR3 DNA sequence: TGTGCCAGCACCTTTGAGACAGGGGGGTTCTATGGCTACACCTTC.

This chain uses TRBV18 with TRBJ2-3, with TRBD1 identical over 8 bases. V lost 4 bases to trimming and J lost 4 bases; unmatched junction nucleotides: 7. Germline V gene sequence: CDR1 KGHSH, CDR2 LQKENI. The CDR3 has 15 amino acids. The CDR3: CASSRQGAAPDTQYF. Written as DNA, the CDR3 is TGTGCCAGCTCACGCCAGGGGGCTGCTCCAGATACGCAGTATTTT.

This chain uses TRBV12-5 with TRBJ1-2, with D possibly being TRBD1 (6 bases). The CDR3 extends over 16 amino acids. The germline gives CDR1 LGHNT, CDR2 FRNRAP. V was shortened by 2 bases and J by 4 bases, with 17 bases between the two germline ends. CDR3 nucleotides: TGTGCTAGTGGTTTGAAACCGGGACACACTTTCTATGGCTACACCTTC. Residues: CASGLKPGHTFYGYTF.

This clone was detected only once. The CDR3: CASSQDLPGLSGQTEAFF. CDR3 bases: TGTGCCAGCAGCCAAGATTTACCCGGGCTGTCCGGACAGACTGAAGCTTTCTTT. The rearrangement joins TRBV3-1 (or the pseudogene TRBV3-2) to TRBJ1-1, with D possibly matching TRBD1 (6 bases). V lost 0 bases and J lost 5, with 22 bases in between. The length of the CDR3 is 18 residues. Germline values: CDR1 LGHDT, CDR2 YNNKEL (reference sequence).

V gene TRBV10-2 combines with J gene TRBJ1-1, with D possibly TRBD1 on 6 matching bases. The CDR3 loop spans 14 amino acids. V lost 3 bases and J 0 bases, leaving 8 bases between the germline ends. Germline V gene data show CDR1 as WSHSY and CDR2 as SAAADI. Here the CDR3 DNA reads TGCGCCAGCAGTGAAAGGGACATGAACACTGAAGCTTTCTTT. This encodes CASSERDMNTEAFF.

This clone was recorded many times. The chain is built from TRBV5-1 and TRBJ1-6; 7 bases are a match to TRBD1. The CDR3 is 16 amino acids. J gave up 6 bases and V 0 bases, and 6 bases lay outside the gene matches. CDR1 SGHRS and CDR2 YFSETQ come from the germline V gene. The CDR3 DNA reads TGCGCCAGCAGCTTGGACAGGGGCGAGATTAATTCACCCCTCCACTTT. Residues: CASSLDRGEINSPLHF.

The chain joins TRBV28 to TRBJ1-3; 12 bases agree with TRBD1. After removal of 4 bases from V and 0 bases from J, the junction contained 4 bases not matched to a gene. CDR1 and CDR2 (germline): MDHEN, SYDVKM. The CDR3 extends over 17 amino acids. The DNA for the CDR3 is TGTGCCAGCAGTTCTGGGACAGGGGGCCCCTCTGGAAACACCATATATTTT. As protein: CASSSGTGGPSGNTIYF.

This clone occurred once. The genes are TRBV5-6 and TRBJ1-1; a weak D match, TRBD1 (6 bases). CDR1 and CDR2 (germline): SGHDT, YYEEEE. Trimming stripped 2 bases from V and 6 bases from J, with 14 bases between. This CDR3 comprises 14 residues. The CDR3 bases are TGTGCCAGCAGCTTTAATCAGGGGAGGGCTGAAGCTTTCTTT. This codes for CASSFNQGRAEAFF.

In DNA form, the CDR3 reads TGTGCCACAAGGACAGGAAGAGGGCCCTGGGATGAGCAGTTCTTC. Its translation: CATRTGRGPWDEQFF. The genes are TRBV24-1 and TRBJ2-1, with 7 bases fitting TRBD1. The J segment lost 8 bases and the V segment lost 10 bases, leaving 16 bases of the junction unmatched. This CDR3 is 15 amino acids long. Germline V gene sequence: CDR1 KGHDR, CDR2 SFDVKD.

The gene calls are TRBV5-6 and TRBJ2-3; 13 nucleotides match TRBD2. Looked up from germline, CDR1 is SGHDT and CDR2 is YYEEEE. Losses at the gene ends were 2 bases for V and 3 bases for J; bases not matched to a gene: 3. This CDR3 is 16 amino acids long. CDR3 DNA sequence: TGTGCCAGCAGCTTTTTACTAGCGGGAGGGACAGATACGCAGTATTTT. Translation gives CASSFLLAGGTDTQYF.

This chain links TRBV9 with TRBJ1-1; D remains unclear. The length of the CDR3 is 17 residues. Looked up from germline, CDR1 is SGDLS and CDR2 is YYNGEE. Trimming cost V 4 bases and J 0 bases, with 19 bases left between them. CDR3 sequence: CASSQSSGPLMNTEAFF. CDR3 bases: TGTGCCAGCAGCCAATCGTCAGGCCCGCTAATGAACACTGAAGCTTTCTTT.

The rearrangement uses TRBV7-2 and TRBJ2-3; TRBD2 is a possible D gene (6 bases). The CDR3 is made up of 17 amino acids. V lost 0 bases, J lost 0 bases, and 13 bases lay in between. Germline CDR1 reads SGHTA; CDR2 reads FQGNSA. The CDR3 loop reads CASSLAGGRTSTDTQYF. The CDR3 DNA reads as TGTGCCAGCAGCTTAGCGGGGGGACGAACTAGCACAGATACGCAGTATTTT. The complete variable domain, with remaining parts taken from reference TRBV7-2 and TRBJ2-3, reads GAGVSQSPSNKVTEKGKDVELRCDPISGHTALYWYRQSLGQGLEFLIYFQGNSAPDKSGLPSDRFSAERTGGSVSTLTIQRTQQEDSAVYLCASSLAGGRTSTDTQYFGPGTRLTVL.

The V call is TRBV13, the J call TRBJ2-1, with TRBD1 matching over 10 bases. V shed 6 bases and J 9 bases; nucleotides not matched to a gene: 5. Germline CDR1 and CDR2: PRHDT and FYEKMQ (reference sequence). This CDR3 is 13 amino acids long. CDR3 sequence (DNA): TGTGCCAGCAGTTCGACAGGGGGCGTTGAGCAGTTCTTC. As protein: CASSSTGGVEQFF.

The chain links TRBV4-2 to TRBJ1-2; 7 nucleotides agree with TRBD1. V shed 1 base, J shed 8 bases, and the junction held 19 bases outside the gene matches. The CDR3 extends over 18 amino acids. Germline loops: CDR1 LGHNA, CDR2 YNFKEQ. CDR3 in DNA: TGTGCCAGCAGCCAAGTTTTATATCCGGGACAGAAAGGCCAGGGCTACACCTTC. Translating it yields CASSQVLYPGQKGQGYTF.